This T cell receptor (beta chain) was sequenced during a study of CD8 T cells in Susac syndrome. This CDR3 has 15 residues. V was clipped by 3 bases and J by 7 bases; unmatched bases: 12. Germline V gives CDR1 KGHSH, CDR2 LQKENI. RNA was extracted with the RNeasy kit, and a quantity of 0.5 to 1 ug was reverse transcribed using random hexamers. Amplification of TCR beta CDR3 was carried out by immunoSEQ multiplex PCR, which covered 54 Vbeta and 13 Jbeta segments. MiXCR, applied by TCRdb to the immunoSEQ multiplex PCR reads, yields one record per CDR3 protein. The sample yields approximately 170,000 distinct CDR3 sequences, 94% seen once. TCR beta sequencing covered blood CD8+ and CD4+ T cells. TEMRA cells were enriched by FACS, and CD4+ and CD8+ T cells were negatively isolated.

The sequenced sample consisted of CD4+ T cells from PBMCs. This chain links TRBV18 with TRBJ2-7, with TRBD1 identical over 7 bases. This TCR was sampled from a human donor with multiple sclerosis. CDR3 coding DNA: TGTGCCAGCTCACCCCCGACAGGGTGGGCGGGTGAGCAGTACTTC. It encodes CASSPPTGWAGEQYF.